These 26 T cell receptor beta chains share one sample of origin, sequenced in a study of monozygotic twins with inflammatory bowel disease. Each CDR3 protein gets one entry in TCRdb, which reprocessed the 5' RACE reads and gives no DNA. In total, the table holds about 160,000 distinct CDR3 sequences. The sequenced material came from blood. These receptors were collected from a human donor with ulcerative colitis or Crohn's disease, or a healthy co-twin of an affected twin (not recorded which).

This chain connects TRBV5-1 to TRBJ2-5; TCRdb indicates TRBD2, and absent DNA this call remains unverified. CDR3 length equals 15 residues. Germline V CDR1 and CDR2: SGHRS, YFSETQ. CDR3 region: CAGSLLSGLQETQYF.

This chain uses TRBV5-5 with TRBJ2-1; there is no DNA to check the TCRdb D call of TRBD1. Germline CDR1 and CDR2: SGHKS and YYEKEE (reference sequence). The CDR3 contains 12 residues. CDR3 protein: CASSPVGREQFF.

The chain uses TRBV5-1 and TRBJ2-1; TCRdb picks TRBD2, but there is no DNA to check that call. This CDR3 has 13 amino acids. Germline CDR1 SGHRS, CDR2 YFSETQ. This CDR3 is CASTSGTGNEQFF.

V gene TRBV5-1 combines with J gene TRBJ2-6. This CDR3 has 16 amino acids. Germline V gives CDR1 SGHRS, CDR2 YFSETQ. Here the CDR3 reads CASSSGVVSGANVLTF.

The CDR3 sequence: CASSGSAGEREQYF. The V call is TRBV9, the J call TRBJ2-7; no DNA is available, so the TRBD2 call from TCRdb remains unchecked. In germline, CDR1 is SGDLS, CDR2 YYNGEE. The CDR3 is made up of 14 amino acids.

The chain combines TRBV20-1 with TRBJ2-7; TCRdb selects TRBD1, and the lack of DNA leaves this call unchecked. CDR1 DFQATT and CDR2 SNEGSKA come from the germline V gene (reference sequence). The CDR3 extends over 14 amino acids. The CDR3 is CSASQGTGMNEQYF.

The rearrangement links TRBV12-3 or TRBV12-4 to TRBJ2-3; TCRdb gives TRBD2 as the D gene, but with no DNA this cannot be confirmed. The CDR3 has 14 residues. Here the CDR3 reads CASSLGRGPDTQYF.

The chain's CDR3 is CATSRDLVDSAPLHF. The chain has TRBV15 and TRBJ1-6. CDR1 is LNHNV, CDR2 YYDKDF, per germline (reference sequence). The CDR3 covers 15 residues. The full variable domain, with the rest looked up from reference TRBV15 and TRBJ1-6, is DAMVIQNPRYQVTQFGKPVTLSCSQTLNHNVMYWYQQKSSQAPKLLFHYYDKDFNNEADTPDNFQSRRPNTSFCFLDIRSPGLGDTAMYLCATSRDLVDSAPLHFGNGTRLTVT.

The rearrangement joins TRBV6-2 or TRBV6-3 to TRBJ2-7. In germline, CDR1 is MNHEY, CDR2 SVGEGT. This CDR3 has 12 residues. CDR3 residues: CASSYAFYEQYF.

The chain links TRBV7-2 to TRBJ1-5. Germline V gene lookup returns CDR1 SGHTA and CDR2 FQGNSA. CDR3 length: 13 residues. CDR3 residues: CASSLSLGEPQHF.

The chain carries TRBV9 and TRBJ2-3. The CDR3 runs to 14 residues. In germline, CDR1 is SGDLS, CDR2 YYNGEE. CDR3 protein: CASSTRYLTDTQYF.

This chain joins TRBV7-9 and TRBJ2-7. CDR1 is SEHNR and CDR2 is FQNEAQ in the germline V gene (reference sequence). The length of the CDR3 is 12 residues. The CDR3 loop is CASSLVRGEQYF.

The chain is built from TRBV5-1 and TRBJ1-1; TCRdb's assignment of TRBD1 cannot be checked, as there is no DNA. This CDR3 contains 14 residues. Germline V gene data show CDR1 as SGHRS and CDR2 as YFSETQ. The CDR3 here is CASSEDRGDTEAFF. The full variable domain, with the rest looked up from reference TRBV5-1 and TRBJ1-1, is KAGVTQTPRYLIKTRGQQVTLSCSPISGHRSVSWYQQTPGQGLQFLFEYFSETQRNKGNFPGRFSGRQFSNSRSEMNVSTLELGDSALYLCASSEDRGDTEAFFGQGTRLTVV.

The V call is TRBV7-2, the J call TRBJ1-5; no DNA is available, so the TRBD1 call from TCRdb remains unchecked. CDR1 is SGHTA, CDR2 FQGNSA, per germline. This CDR3 has 17 amino acids. The CDR3 reads CASSSTPVDGSNQPQHF.

The genes are TRBV5-1 and TRBJ1-1; TCRdb names TRBD1, which stays unverified in the absence of DNA. This CDR3 comprises 14 residues. CDR1 and CDR2 (germline): SGHRS, YFSETQ. The CDR3 protein is CASADGGLNTEAFF.

The CDR3 reads CSARDWAVSSSYNEQFF. The V and J genes are TRBV20-1 and TRBJ2-1; checking the TCRdb D call of TRBD1 is not possible without DNA. From germline, CDR1 is DFQATT and CDR2 SNEGSKA (reference sequence). The CDR3 is 17 residues long.

The gene calls are TRBV20-1 and TRBJ1-2; no DNA is available, so the TRBD1 call from TCRdb remains unchecked. Germline values: CDR1 DFQATT, CDR2 SNEGSKA (reference sequence). CDR3 length equals 13 residues. CDR3 region: CSASWDRGQGYTF.

The chain is built from TRBV7-2 and TRBJ2-5; TCRdb picks TRBD1, but there is no DNA to check that call. The CDR3 spans 16 residues. The germline V gene encodes CDR1 SGHTA and CDR2 FQGNSA. This chain's CDR3 is CASSPYGQGTGETQYF.

This sequence joins TRBV4-2 and TRBJ2-1; TCRdb's assignment of TRBD1 cannot be checked, as there is no DNA. The CDR3 spans 12 residues. Germline CDR1 reads LGHNA; CDR2 reads YNFKEQ. Here the CDR3 reads CASSRQGGEQFF.

The chain links TRBV7-2 to TRBJ2-5; there is no DNA to check the TCRdb D call of TRBD1. The CDR3 length is 15 residues. Germline V lookup: CDR1 SGHTA, CDR2 FQGNSA. The CDR3 sequence is CASSLLQGVWETQYF.

This sequence joins TRBV20-1 and TRBJ2-3. CDR3 size: 12 residues. From germline, CDR1 is DFQATT and CDR2 SNEGSKA (reference sequence). The CDR3 is CSAPSSTDTQYF.

CDR3 amino acids: CASSLINQHSRFSSGRGNEQFF. V usage is TRBV7-3 and J usage is TRBJ2-1; TCRdb lists TRBD2, though no DNA is available to test this call. The length of the CDR3 is 22 residues. CDR1 is SGHTA and CDR2 is FQGTGA in the germline V gene.

The chain couples TRBV19 to TRBJ2-1; TCRdb reports TRBD2, a call that lacks DNA to check it against. Germline assignment: CDR1 LNHDA and CDR2 SQIVND (reference sequence). This CDR3 is 13 amino acids long. The CDR3 protein is CASSPTSGGEQFF.

The chain couples TRBV18 to TRBJ1-1. The CDR3 has 15 amino acids. Germline CDR1 KGHSH, CDR2 LQKENI. CDR3 region: CASSPFNQYNTEAFF.

This chain links TRBV5-1 with TRBJ2-1; lacking DNA, the TRBD2 call made by TCRdb goes unchecked. The germline CDR1 and CDR2 sequences are SGHRS and YFSETQ. The CDR3 is 15 amino acids. CDR3 loop: CASSLVSGEGNEQFF.

The rearrangement joins TRBV7-3 to TRBJ2-7. The CDR3 is made up of 14 amino acids. CDR1 is SGHTA, CDR2 FQGTGA, per germline. Here the CDR3 reads CASSLTHKVHEQYF.